These 9 T cell receptor beta chains originate from one sample sequenced in a study of blood T cell repertoires in COVID-19. Profiled with immunoSEQ multiplex PCR; TCRdb holds only in-frame clones, not every one. The table has 120,000 to 150,000 clones, more than 65% seen once. The sample consisted of peripheral blood. All receptors derive from a man between 60 and 75 years old with acute or convalescent COVID-19.

This chain joins TRBV5-6 and TRBJ2-2; D might be TRBD1 (5 bases). V was trimmed by 0 bases and J by 5 bases, leaving 11 bases between them. Germline V gene lookup returns CDR1 SGHDT and CDR2 YYEEEE. The CDR3 extends over 15 amino acids. Here the CDR3 reads CASSLVGHSTGELFF. The CDR3 bases are TGTGCCAGCAGCTTGGTAGGACATTCGACCGGGGAGCTGTTTTTT.

The V call is TRBV6-2 or TRBV6-3, the J call TRBJ2-7; TRBD2 is a possible D gene (5 bases). The CDR3 extends over 13 amino acids. The ends were cut back, 5 bases at V and 3 bases at J, with 11 bases in the middle. Germline values: CDR1 MNHEY, CDR2 SVGEGT. CDR3 sequence reads: CASSARDNYEQYF. In nucleotides, the CDR3 is TGTGCCAGCAGTGCCCGGGATAACTACGAGCAGTACTTC.

In its sample, this clone was seen a few times. This rearrangement joins TRBV18 to TRBJ1-2, with D possibly matching TRBD1 (6 bases). The CDR3 sequence is 15 residues long. CDR1 is KGHSH, CDR2 LQKENI, per germline. V was pared by 3 bases and J by 7 bases, with 18 bases between. This CDR3 reads CASSPVAQGESGYTF. For the CDR3, the DNA is TGTGCCAGCTCACCTGTCGCACAGGGAGAGAGTGGCTACACCTTC. Full variable domain (outside the CDR3, taken from reference TRBV18 and TRBJ1-2): NAGVMQNPRHLVRRRGQEARLRCSPMKGHSHVYWYRQLPEEGLKFMVYLQKENIIDESGMPKERFSAEFPKEGPSILRIQQVVRGDSAAYFCASSPVAQGESGYTFGSGTRLTVV.

This clone turned up a few times. The CDR3 spells CASSPWTGSYEQYF. The CDR3 nucleotides are TGCGCCAGCAGCCCATGGACAGGGTCGTACGAGCAGTACTTC. The rearrangement uses TRBV5-1 and TRBJ2-7, with 8 bases lining up with TRBD1. Losses at the gene ends were 4 bases for V and 4 bases for J; bases not matched to a gene: 7. This CDR3 is built from 14 residues. CDR1 is SGHRS, CDR2 YFSETQ, per germline.

This rearrangement joins TRBV15 to TRBJ1-2, with a weak D call TRBD1 (6 bases). Germline CDR1 LNHNV, CDR2 YYDKDF (reference sequence). This CDR3 spans 12 amino acids. V lost 0 bases and J lost 14, with 13 bases in between. The CDR3 protein is CATSRDWNRATF. The CDR3 DNA reads as TGTGCCACCAGCAGAGATTGGAACAGGGCTACCTTC.

This rearrangement joins TRBV7-8 to TRBJ2-1; 8 bases map to TRBD2. The CDR3 has 17 amino acids. CDR1 is SGHVS and CDR2 is FQNEAQ in the germline V gene. The V gene end was trimmed by 1 base and the J gene end by 4 bases; junction bases not matched to a gene: 9. The CDR3 nucleotides read TGTGCCAGCAGCTTAGTCGCCGGGACTAGAACATACAATGAGCAGTTCTTC. As protein: CASSLVAGTRTYNEQFF.

The V and J genes are TRBV28 and TRBJ2-5, with 12 bases that match TRBD1. Germline loops: CDR1 MDHEN, CDR2 SYDVKM. CDR3 length: 16 residues. The junction had 10 bases not matched to a gene; V was cut back by 6 bases and J by 5 bases. CDR3 amino acids: CASSAGTGGLGETQYF. As DNA, the CDR3 is TGTGCCAGCAGCGCGGGGACAGGGGGCCTGGGGGAGACCCAGTACTTC.

The chain joins TRBV2 to TRBJ1-2, with TRBD1 matching over 7 bases. The CDR3 has 15 residues. Unmatched junction bases numbered 15, after V lost 7 bases and J lost 7 bases. CDR1 and CDR2 (germline): SNHLY, FYNNEI. The CDR3 region is CASTPSTGTSSGYTF. CDR3 in DNA: TGTGCCAGCACCCCTTCGACAGGGACGTCGAGTGGCTACACCTTC.

This clone was seen more than once but under ten times. The J gene is TRBJ1-4, the V gene TRBV5-1; tentatively, D is TRBD1 (6 bases). Germline loops: CDR1 SGHRS, CDR2 YFSETQ. Trimming left V 5 bases short and J 8 bases short, with 13 bases between. The CDR3 is 13 amino acids. The CDR3 region is CASREQGREKLFF. In DNA form, the CDR3 reads TGCGCCAGCAGGGAACAGGGTAGGGAAAAACTGTTTTTT. Combining the CDR3 with reference TRBV5-1 and TRBJ1-4 gives the whole variable domain KAGVTQTPRYLIKTRGQQVTLSCSPISGHRSVSWYQQTPGQGLQFLFEYFSETQRNKGNFPGRFSGRQFSNSRSEMNVSTLELGDSALYLCASREQGREKLFFGSGTQLSVL.